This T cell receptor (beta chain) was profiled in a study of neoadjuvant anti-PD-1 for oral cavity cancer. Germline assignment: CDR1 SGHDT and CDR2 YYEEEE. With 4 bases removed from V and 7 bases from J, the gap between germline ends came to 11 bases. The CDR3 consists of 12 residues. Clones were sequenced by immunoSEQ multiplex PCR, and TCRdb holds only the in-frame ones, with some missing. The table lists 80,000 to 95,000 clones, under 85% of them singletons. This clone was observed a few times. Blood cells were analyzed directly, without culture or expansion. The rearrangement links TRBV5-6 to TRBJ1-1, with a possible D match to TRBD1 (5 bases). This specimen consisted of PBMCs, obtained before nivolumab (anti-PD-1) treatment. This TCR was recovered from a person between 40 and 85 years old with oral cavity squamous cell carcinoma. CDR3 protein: CASSPGTDEAFF. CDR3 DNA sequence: TGTGCCAGCAGCCCGGGGACTGATGAAGCTTTCTTT.